This record covers a single T cell receptor beta chain. This sample was included in a study of blood T cell repertoires in COVID-19. The Seattle patients joined while their infection was active and were tracked longitudinally afterward. In the source study's methods: It was from reference gene primer amplification that nucleated cell counts were estimated. Profiling relied on immunoSEQ multiplex PCR, and the TCRdb table lists in-frame clones only, not all of them. That table supplies the V and J calls and clone size; D and trimming were determined from the DNA. The table has more than 150,000 clones, around 86% seen once. The V and J ends lost 0 bases and 7 bases respectively, with 15 bases between them. Germline CDR1 is LGHNA and CDR2 is YSLEER. The CDR3 length is 15 residues.

The sequenced sample was peripheral blood. This TCR derives from a man aged 55 to 70 with COVID-19, enrolled during active disease. This chain links TRBV4-3 with TRBJ1-2; tentative D call: TRBD1 (6 bases). The CDR3 sequence is CASSQEGRGAGGYTF. The CDR3 coding sequence is TGCGCCAGCAGCCAAGAAGGGCGGGGGGCAGGTGGCTACACCTTC.